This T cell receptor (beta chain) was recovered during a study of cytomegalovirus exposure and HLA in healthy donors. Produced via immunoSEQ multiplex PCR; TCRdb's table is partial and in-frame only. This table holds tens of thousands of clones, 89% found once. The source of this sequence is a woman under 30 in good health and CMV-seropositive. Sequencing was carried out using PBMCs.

CDR3 sequence reads: CASSGGLPSYNEQFF. CDR3 DNA: TGCGCCAGCTCCGGGGGGCTCCCTTCCTACAATGAGCAGTTCTTC. The chain carries TRBV5-1 and TRBJ2-1; TRBD2 might be the D (7 bases). Trimming left V 7 bases short and J 1 base short, with 15 bases between. Germline loops: CDR1 SGHRS, CDR2 YFSETQ. The CDR3 runs to 15 residues.